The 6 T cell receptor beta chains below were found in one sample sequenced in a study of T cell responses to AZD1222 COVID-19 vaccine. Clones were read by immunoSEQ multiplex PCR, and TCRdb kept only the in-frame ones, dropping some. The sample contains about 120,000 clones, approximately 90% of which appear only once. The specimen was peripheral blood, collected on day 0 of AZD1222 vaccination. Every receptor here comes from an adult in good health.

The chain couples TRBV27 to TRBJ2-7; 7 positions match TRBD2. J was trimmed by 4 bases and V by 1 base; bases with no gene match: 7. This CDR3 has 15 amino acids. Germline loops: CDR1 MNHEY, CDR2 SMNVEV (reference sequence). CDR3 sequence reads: CASSLFGGSSYEQYF. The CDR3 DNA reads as TGTGCCAGCAGTTTATTCGGGGGGTCCTCTTACGAGCAGTACTTC.

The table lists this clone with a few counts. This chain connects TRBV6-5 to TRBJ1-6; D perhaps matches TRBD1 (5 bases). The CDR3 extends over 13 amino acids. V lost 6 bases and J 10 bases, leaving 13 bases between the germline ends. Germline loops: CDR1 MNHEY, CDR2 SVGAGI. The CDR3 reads CASREGLMSPLHF. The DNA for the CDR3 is TGTGCCAGCAGGGAGGGGCTCATGTCACCCCTCCACTTT.

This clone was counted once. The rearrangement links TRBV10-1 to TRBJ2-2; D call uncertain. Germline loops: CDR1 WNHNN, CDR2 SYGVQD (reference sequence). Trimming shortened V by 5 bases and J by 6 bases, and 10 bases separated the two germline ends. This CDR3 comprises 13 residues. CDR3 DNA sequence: TGCGCCAGCAGTAGTGGATTGGCCGGGGAGCTGTTTTTT. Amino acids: CASSSGLAGELFF.

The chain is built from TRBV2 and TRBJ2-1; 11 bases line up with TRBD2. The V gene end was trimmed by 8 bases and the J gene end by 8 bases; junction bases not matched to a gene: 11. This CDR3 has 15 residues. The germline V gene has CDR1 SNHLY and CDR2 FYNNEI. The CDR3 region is CASGSGGAKFDEQFF. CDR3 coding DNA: TGTGCCAGCGGTAGCGGGGGGGCCAAGTTTGATGAGCAGTTCTTC.

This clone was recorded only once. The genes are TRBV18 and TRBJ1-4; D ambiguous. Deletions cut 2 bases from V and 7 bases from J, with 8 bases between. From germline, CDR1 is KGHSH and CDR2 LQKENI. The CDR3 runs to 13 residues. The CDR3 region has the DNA TGTGCCAGCTCACCAGGGGAGAGTGAAAAACTGTTTTTT. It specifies CASSPGESEKLFF.

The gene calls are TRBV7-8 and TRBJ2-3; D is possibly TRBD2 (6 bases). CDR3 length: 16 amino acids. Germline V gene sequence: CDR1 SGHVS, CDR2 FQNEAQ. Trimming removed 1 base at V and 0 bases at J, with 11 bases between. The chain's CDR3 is CASSLEWGTSTDTQYF. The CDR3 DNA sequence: TGTGCCAGCAGCTTAGAGTGGGGGACTAGCACAGATACGCAGTATTTT. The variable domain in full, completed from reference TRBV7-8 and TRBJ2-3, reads GAGVSQSPRYKVAKRGQDVALRCDPISGHVSLFWYQQALGQGPEFLTYFQNEAQLDKSGLPSDRFFAERPEGSVSTLKIQRTQQEDSAVYLCASSLEWGTSTDTQYFGPGTRLTVL.